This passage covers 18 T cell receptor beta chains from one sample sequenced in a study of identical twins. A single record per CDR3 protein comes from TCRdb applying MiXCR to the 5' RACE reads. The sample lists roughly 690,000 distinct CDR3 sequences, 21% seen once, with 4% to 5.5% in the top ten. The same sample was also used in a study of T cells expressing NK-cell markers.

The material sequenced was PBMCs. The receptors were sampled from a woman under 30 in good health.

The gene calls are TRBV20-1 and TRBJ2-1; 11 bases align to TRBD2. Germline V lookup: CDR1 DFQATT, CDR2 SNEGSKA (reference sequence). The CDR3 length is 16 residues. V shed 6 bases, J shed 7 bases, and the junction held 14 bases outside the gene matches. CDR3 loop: CSAAGLAGGLENEQFF. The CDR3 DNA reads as TGCAGTGCGGCGGGCTTAGCGGGGGGGCTCGAGAATGAGCAGTTCTTC.

The CDR3 bases are TGTGCCTTCTCAGGGGAGGGCCGGGATACGCAGTATTTT. This encodes CAFSGEGRDTQYF. The chain carries TRBV10-3 and TRBJ2-3, with D perhaps matching TRBD2 (7 bases). Trimming removed 11 bases from V and 6 bases from J, with 18 bases in between. This CDR3 comprises 13 residues. From germline, CDR1 is ENHRY and CDR2 SYGVKD.

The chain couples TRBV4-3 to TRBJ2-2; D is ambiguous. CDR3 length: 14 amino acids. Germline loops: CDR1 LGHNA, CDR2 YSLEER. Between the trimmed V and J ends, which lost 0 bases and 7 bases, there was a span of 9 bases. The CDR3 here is CASSQDPGYGELFF. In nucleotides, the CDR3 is TGCGCCAGCAGCCAAGACCCCGGGTACGGGGAGCTGTTTTTT.

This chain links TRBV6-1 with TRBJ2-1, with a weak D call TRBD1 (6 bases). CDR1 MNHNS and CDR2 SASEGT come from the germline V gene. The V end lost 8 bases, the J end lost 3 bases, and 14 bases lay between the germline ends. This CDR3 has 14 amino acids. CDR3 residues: CASGNRAGYNEQFF. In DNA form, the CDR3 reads TGTGCCAGCGGGAACAGGGCGGGCTACAATGAGCAGTTCTTC.

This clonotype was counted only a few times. In DNA form, the CDR3 reads TGTGCCAGCAGCTTAGGGGGGTCAAGCGAGCAGTACTTC. This translates into CASSLGGSSEQYF. This chain joins TRBV7-2 and TRBJ2-7; D might be TRBD1 or TRBD2, each matching 5 bases. Germline V CDR1 and CDR2: SGHTA, FQGNSA. Trimming took 1 base from V and 6 from J, leaving 10 bases between them. The CDR3 runs 13 residues.

DNA of the CDR3: TGTGCCAGCAGCTTACTAGCGGGGGGTATCGAGCAGTACTTC. Translating it yields CASSLLAGGIEQYF. V and J are TRBV9 and TRBJ2-7, with TRBD2 matching over 12 bases. This CDR3 region has 14 residues. Germline CDR1 SGDLS, CDR2 YYNGEE. J gave up 6 bases and V 4 bases, and 5 bases lay outside the gene matches.

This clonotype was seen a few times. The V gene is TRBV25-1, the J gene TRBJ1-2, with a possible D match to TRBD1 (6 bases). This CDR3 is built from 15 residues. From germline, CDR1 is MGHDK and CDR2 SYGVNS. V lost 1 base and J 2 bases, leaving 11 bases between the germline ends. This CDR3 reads CASSEWGAFNYGYTF. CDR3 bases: TGTGCCAGCAGTGAATGGGGGGCCTTCAACTATGGCTACACCTTC.

The CDR3 here is CASSYSAGVETQYF. CDR3 in DNA: TGTGCCAGCAGTTACTCGGCGGGAGTGGAGACCCAGTACTTC. The chain links TRBV6-5 to TRBJ2-5; 7 nucleotides match TRBD2. V shed 0 bases, J shed 5 bases, and the junction held 3 bases outside the gene matches. This CDR3 has 14 residues. Germline values: CDR1 MNHEY, CDR2 SVGAGI.

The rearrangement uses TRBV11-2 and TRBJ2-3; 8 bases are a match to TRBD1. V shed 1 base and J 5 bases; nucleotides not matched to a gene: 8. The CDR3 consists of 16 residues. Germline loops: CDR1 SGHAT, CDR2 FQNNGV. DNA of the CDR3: TGTGCCAGCAGCTTAGTTCGTGGACAGGGAGTAGATACGCAGTATTTT. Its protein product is CASSLVRGQGVDTQYF.

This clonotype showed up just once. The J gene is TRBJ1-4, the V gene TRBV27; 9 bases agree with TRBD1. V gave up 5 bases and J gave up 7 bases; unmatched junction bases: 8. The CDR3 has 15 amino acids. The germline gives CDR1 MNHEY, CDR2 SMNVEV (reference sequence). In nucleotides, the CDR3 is TGTGCCAGCAGTCCCTGGGACAGGGCCATTGAAAAACTGTTTTTT. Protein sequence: CASSPWDRAIEKLFF.

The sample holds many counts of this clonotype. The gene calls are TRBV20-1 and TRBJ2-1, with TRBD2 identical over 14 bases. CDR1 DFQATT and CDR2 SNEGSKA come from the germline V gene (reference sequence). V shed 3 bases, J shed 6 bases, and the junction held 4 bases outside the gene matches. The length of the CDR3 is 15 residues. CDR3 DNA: TGCAGTGCTAGGAGTGGACTAGCGGGGGGCAATGAGCAGTTCTTC. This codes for CSARSGLAGGNEQFF.

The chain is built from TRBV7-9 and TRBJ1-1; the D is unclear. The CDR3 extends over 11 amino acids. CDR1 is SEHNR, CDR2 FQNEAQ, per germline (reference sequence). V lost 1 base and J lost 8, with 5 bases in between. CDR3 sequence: CASSLEQEAFF. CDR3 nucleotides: TGTGCCAGCAGCTTAGAACAGGAAGCTTTCTTT. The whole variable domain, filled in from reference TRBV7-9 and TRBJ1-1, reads DTGVSQNPRHKITKRGQNVTFRCDPISEHNRLYWYRQTLGQGPEFLTYFQNEAQLEKSRLLSDRFSAERPKGSFSTLEIQRTEQGDSAMYLCASSLEQEAFFGQGTRLTVV.

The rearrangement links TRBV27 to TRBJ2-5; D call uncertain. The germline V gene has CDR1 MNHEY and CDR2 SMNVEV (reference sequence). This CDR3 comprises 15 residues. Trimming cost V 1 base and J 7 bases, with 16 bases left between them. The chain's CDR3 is CASSLLRKTSGTQYF. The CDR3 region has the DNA TGTGCCAGCAGTTTATTGAGGAAAACTTCGGGGACCCAGTACTTC.

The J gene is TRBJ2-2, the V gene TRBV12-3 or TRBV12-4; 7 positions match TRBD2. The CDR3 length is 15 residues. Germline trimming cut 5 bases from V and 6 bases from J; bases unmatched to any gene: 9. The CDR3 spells CASSIAGTNAGELFF. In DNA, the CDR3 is TGTGCCAGCAGTATCGCCGGGACTAATGCCGGGGAGCTGTTTTTT.

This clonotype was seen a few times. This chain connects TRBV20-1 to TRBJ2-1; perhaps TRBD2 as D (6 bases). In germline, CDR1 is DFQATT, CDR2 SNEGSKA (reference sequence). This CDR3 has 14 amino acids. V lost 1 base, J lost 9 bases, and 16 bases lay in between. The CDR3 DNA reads TGCAGTGCTAGAGGGGGACTTGTCGGGGGTGAGCAGTTCTTC. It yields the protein CSARGGLVGGEQFF.

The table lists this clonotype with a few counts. CDR3 region: CANHGGDWGNEQFF. As DNA, the CDR3 is TGCGCCAACCATGGAGGGGATTGGGGCAATGAGCAGTTCTTC. The chain has TRBV5-1 and TRBJ2-1, with D possibly being TRBD2 (6 bases). CDR1 is SGHRS and CDR2 is YFSETQ in the germline V gene. The CDR3 covers 14 residues. V was cut by 9 bases and J by 6 bases, with 19 bases left in between.

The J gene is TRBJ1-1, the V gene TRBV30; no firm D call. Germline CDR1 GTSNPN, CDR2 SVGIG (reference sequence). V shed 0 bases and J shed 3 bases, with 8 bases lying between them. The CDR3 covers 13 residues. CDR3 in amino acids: CAWSVARDTEAFF. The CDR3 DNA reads TGTGCCTGGAGTGTAGCCCGGGACACTGAAGCTTTCTTT.

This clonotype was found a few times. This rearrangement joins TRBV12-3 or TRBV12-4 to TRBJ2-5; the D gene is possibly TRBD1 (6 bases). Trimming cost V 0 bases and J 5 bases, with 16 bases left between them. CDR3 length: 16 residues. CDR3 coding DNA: TGTGCCAGCAGTTTAGCCACAAAGAATCAGGGGGAGACCCAGTACTTC. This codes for CASSLATKNQGETQYF.